Below are 5 T cell receptor beta chains sequenced from a single sample in a study of shared clonotypes between healthy human individuals. CD45RO-negative cells were positively selected for CCR7, leaving out terminally differentiated effector memory CD45RA+ cells. Sequencing was performed with immunoSEQ multiplex PCR; in TCRdb, only in-frame clones are kept and a portion is missing. Altogether 1.5 million to 2.5 million clones are present, just under 95% being singletons, with the ten largest covering 0.9% to 1.5%. The sequenced sample consisted of naive CD8+ T cells sorted from blood. The receptor set was obtained from a man between 18 and 35 years old in good health.

The V gene is TRBV15, the J gene TRBJ1-2; D remains ambiguous. This CDR3 is 13 amino acids long. V was pared by 5 bases and J by 6 bases, with 13 bases between. CDR1 is LNHNV and CDR2 is YYDKDF in the germline V gene (reference sequence). The CDR3, as DNA: TGTGCCACCAGCTACCTCTTAGGAGATGGCTACACCTTC. Encoded protein: CATSYLLGDGYTF.

CDR3 coding DNA: TGTGCCACCAGCGAGAATTGGCTTAGCGGGGGTCTCGATGAGCAGTTCTTC. It codes for CATSENWLSGGLDEQFF. This rearrangement joins TRBV15 to TRBJ2-1; 9 bases agree with TRBD2. CDR3 length: 17 residues. The J segment lost 8 bases and the V segment lost 5 bases, leaving 16 bases of the junction unmatched. Germline lookup yields CDR1 LNHNV and CDR2 YYDKDF (reference sequence).

V and J are TRBV27 and TRBJ2-3; 8 bases match TRBD2. The CDR3 contains 16 residues. Germline assignment: CDR1 MNHEY and CDR2 SMNVEV (reference sequence). The ends lost 2 bases at V and 6 bases at J; junction bases unmatched: 10. The CDR3 reads CASSLVLAGGSDTQYF. CDR3 sequence (DNA): TGTGCCAGCAGTTTAGTCCTAGCGGGTGGCAGTGATACGCAGTATTTT.

The chain has TRBV7-8 and TRBJ2-1; 10 bases line up with TRBD2. The germline V gene encodes CDR1 SGHVS and CDR2 FQNEAQ. The CDR3 sequence is 18 residues long. V was pared by 5 bases and J by 5 bases, with 15 bases of the junction left unmatched. CDR3 nucleotides: TGTGCCAGCAGCCACCCCCCTAGCGGGAGAGTAATTGACAATGAGCAGTTCTTC. This sequence encodes CASSHPPSGRVIDNEQFF.

This clone appeared a single time. V and J are TRBV2 and TRBJ1-1; the D gene is possibly TRBD1 (5 bases). This CDR3 is 16 amino acids long. Germline loops: CDR1 SNHLY, CDR2 FYNNEI. V dropped 1 base and J dropped 1 base, with 13 bases sitting between them. The DNA of the CDR3 is TGTGCCAGCAGTGAAGAAGGGGAAACACGGAACACTGAAGCTTTCTTT. This gives the protein CASSEEGETRNTEAFF.